These 26 T cell receptor beta chains originate from one sample sequenced in a study of cytomegalovirus exposure and HLA in healthy donors. This PCR relied on a set of 60 Vbeta primers and 13 Jbeta primers. TCRdb keeps only in-frame clones here, not all; method: immunoSEQ multiplex PCR. This table holds over 150,000 clones, 68% found once. The sequencing input was PBMCs. Every receptor here comes from a woman aged 40 to 55 in good health and CMV-seropositive.

The chain combines TRBV19 with TRBJ2-7; 8 bases line up with TRBD2. In germline, CDR1 is LNHDA, CDR2 SQIVND (reference sequence). The CDR3 length is 16 residues. Unmatched junction bases numbered 13, after V lost 8 bases and J lost 1 base. The CDR3 reads CASSTGGGSLSYEQYF. The CDR3 DNA is TGTGCCAGTTCCACTGGCGGGGGGTCTTTATCCTACGAGCAGTACTTC. Full variable domain (remainder filled in from reference TRBV19 and TRBJ2-7): DGGITQSPKYLFRKEGQNVTLSCEQNLNHDAMYWYRQDPGQGLRLIYYSQIVNDFQKGDIAEGYSVSREKKESFPLTVTSAQKNPTAFYLCASSTGGGSLSYEQYFGPGTRLTVT.

The chain carries TRBV7-2 and TRBJ2-2, with 11 bases fitting TRBD2. Germline V gene lookup returns CDR1 SGHTA and CDR2 FQGNSA. There are 17 residues in the CDR3. The V gene end was trimmed by 6 bases and the J gene end by 4 bases; junction bases not matched to a gene: 10. The CDR3 region has the DNA TGTGCCAGCAGTTCGGGACTAGCGGTTTGGGGCACCGGGGAGCTGTTTTTT. Translated: CASSSGLAVWGTGELFF.

The chain has TRBV5-1 and TRBJ1-1, with D unresolved. Per the germline V gene, CDR1 is SGHRS and CDR2 is YFSETQ. The CDR3 consists of 13 residues. V was cut by 5 bases and J by 1 base, with 9 bases left in between. The chain's CDR3 is CASSREGNTEAFF. CDR3 DNA: TGCGCCAGCAGTCGCGAGGGGAACACTGAAGCTTTCTTT.

The chain employs TRBV4-2 and TRBJ1-1; no clear D. Germline loops: CDR1 LGHNA, CDR2 YNFKEQ. CDR3 length: 16 amino acids. The V end was cut by 1 base, the J end by 1 base, with 13 bases between. The CDR3 sequence: CASSQVSASPNTEAFF. DNA for the CDR3: TGTGCCAGCAGCCAAGTCAGTGCCTCACCGAACACTGAAGCTTTCTTT.

The chain employs TRBV7-6 and TRBJ1-4, with 7 bases fitting TRBD1. The CDR3 consists of 14 residues. Germline CDR1 is SGHVS and CDR2 is FNYEAQ. The V segment lost 5 bases and the J segment 8 bases; nucleotides outside the gene matches: 8. The CDR3 reads CASSIRTGGEKLFF. The DNA for the CDR3 is TGTGCCAGCAGCATCCGGACAGGAGGCGAAAAACTGTTTTTT.

This chain uses TRBV7-2 with TRBJ2-1; 13 nucleotides line up with TRBD2. Germline V gives CDR1 SGHTA, CDR2 FQGNSA. The ends lost 1 base at V and 7 bases at J; junction bases unmatched: 4. The CDR3 runs to 16 residues. CDR3 coding DNA: TGTGCCAGCAGCTTAGGTACTAGCGGGAGGGGAAATGAGCAGTTCTTC. Its protein product is CASSLGTSGRGNEQFF.

The chain couples TRBV4-2 to TRBJ2-2; TRBD1 agrees at 8 bases. CDR1 LGHNA and CDR2 YNFKEQ come from the germline V gene. The CDR3 covers 17 residues. Trimming at V came to 0 bases and at J to 3 bases, leaving 6 bases not matched to a gene. The CDR3 region has the DNA TGTGCCAGCAGCCAAGAGCCAGGACAGGGATACACCGGGGAGCTGTTTTTT. Its translation: CASSQEPGQGYTGELFF.

This clone is a singleton in its sample. The chain combines TRBV9 with TRBJ2-5, with 9 bases aligning to TRBD1. The J call may be in error: the DNA end matches TRBJ2-7 better. Germline-derived CDR1 and CDR2 are SGDLS and YYNGEE. CDR3 length equals 16 residues. The CDR3 sequence: CASSVGPWGQGGEQYF. The DNA for the CDR3 is TGTGCCAGCAGCGTAGGGCCTTGGGGACAGGGCGGCGAGCAGTACTTC.

Only one count was recorded for this clone. V gene TRBV7-3 combines with J gene TRBJ2-3; the match to TRBD2 covers 9 bases. The V segment lost 2 bases and the J segment 3 bases; nucleotides outside the gene matches: 9. The germline V gene encodes CDR1 SGHTA and CDR2 FQGTGA. The CDR3 sequence is 17 residues long. The CDR3 nucleotides read TGTGCCAGCAGCTTATTGGGTAGCGGGGGCATAACAGATACGCAGTATTTT. Protein product: CASSLLGSGGITDTQYF.

The V call is TRBV2, the J call TRBJ2-5, with 8 nucleotides matching TRBD1. Germline CDR1 and CDR2: SNHLY and FYNNEI. The CDR3 covers 13 residues. Trimming took 9 bases from V and 1 from J; bases not matched to a gene: 4. The CDR3 region has the DNA TGTGCCAGAAGAACAGGGGGCCAAGAGACCCAGTACTTC. Its protein is CARRTGGQETQYF.

The chain employs TRBV10-3 and TRBJ2-5; no definite D call. Germline lookup yields CDR1 ENHRY and CDR2 SYGVKD. V lost 1 base and J lost 4, with 7 bases in between. This CDR3 spans 13 amino acids. This CDR3 reads CAISEFGGETQYF. CDR3 DNA sequence: TGTGCCATCAGTGAGTTTGGCGGAGAGACCCAGTACTTC.

The CDR3: CASSLAAGTGAYEQYF. In DNA, the CDR3 is TGCGCCAGCAGCTTGGCGGCGGGGACAGGAGCTTACGAGCAGTACTTC. The chain is built from TRBV5-1 and TRBJ2-5; 8 positions agree with TRBD1. The J call is in doubt because the DNA end fits TRBJ2-7 better. Per germline, CDR1 SGHRS and CDR2 YFSETQ. The length of the CDR3 is 16 residues.

J is TRBJ1-2 and V is TRBV28, with 8 bases identical to TRBD1. CDR3 length: 14 residues. CDR1 and CDR2 (germline): MDHEN, SYDVKM. J lost 6 bases, V lost 5 bases, and 8 bases had no gene match. CDR3: CASSLDREHDGYTF. CDR3 coding DNA: TGTGCCAGCAGTCTGGACAGGGAGCATGATGGCTACACCTTC.

This chain uses TRBV28 with TRBJ2-1; D possibly corresponds to TRBD2 (6 bases). V shed 3 bases and J shed 7 bases, with 13 bases lying between them. The CDR3 length is 14 residues. Germline V gene lookup returns CDR1 MDHEN and CDR2 SYDVKM. CDR3 region: CASSLATAGNEQFF. The CDR3, as DNA: TGTGCCAGCAGTTTGGCCACGGCGGGAAATGAGCAGTTCTTC.

This clone has only one observation. V usage is TRBV25-1 and J usage is TRBJ1-2; D might be TRBD1 (5 bases). V was shortened by 2 bases and J by 4 bases, with 17 bases between the two germline ends. CDR3 length equals 16 residues. From germline, CDR1 is MGHDK and CDR2 SYGVNS. CDR3 sequence: CASSERSGYGAYGYTF. The CDR3 coding sequence is TGTGCCAGCAGTGAAAGGTCAGGGTATGGGGCCTATGGCTACACCTTC.

This chain uses TRBV7-9 with TRBJ2-2; D call uncertain. The germline V gene encodes CDR1 SEHNR and CDR2 FQNEAQ (reference sequence). The CDR3 is made up of 14 amino acids. Between the trimmed V and J ends, which lost 1 base and 3 bases, there was a span of 6 bases. Here the CDR3 reads CASSLGLDTGELFF. In nucleotides, the CDR3 is TGTGCCAGCAGCTTAGGGCTGGACACCGGGGAGCTGTTTTTT.

The V gene is TRBV5-1, the J gene TRBJ1-1; D might be TRBD1 (5 bases). Trimming took 1 base from V and 7 from J, leaving 8 bases between them. The germline V gene encodes CDR1 SGHRS and CDR2 YFSETQ. CDR3 length: 12 residues. This CDR3 is CASSLQGYEAFF. In DNA, the CDR3 is TGCGCCAGCAGCTTGCAGGGCTATGAAGCTTTCTTT.

The chain carries TRBV18 and TRBJ1-5; the D is unclear. CDR3 length: 15 amino acids. V gave up 0 bases and J gave up 0 bases, with 6 bases separating them. CDR1 is KGHSH and CDR2 is LQKENI in the germline V gene. The CDR3 DNA follows: TGTGCCAGCTCACCACCCGCGGGTAGCAATCAGCCCCAGCATTTT. As protein: CASSPPAGSNQPQHF.

A note on this clone: The CDR3 does not end in the conserved phenylalanine or tryptophan, so this is likely a read error. It is unclear where the CDR3 begins or ends on the DNA, so no DNA is shown, and the CDR3 is as TCRdb lists it. The chain is built from TRBV6-5 and TRBJ1-1; the table gives TRBD1 as D, unverified against the DNA. Germline V CDR1 and CDR2: MNHEY, SVGAGI. The CDR3 region is 13 residues in length, termini included. CDR3 sequence reads: CASSDNALSPTGH.

Here the CDR3 reads CASSLGAGGYGYTF. The CDR3 DNA reads TGTGCCAGCAGCTTAGGCGCAGGGGGCTATGGCTACACCTTC. This chain joins TRBV7-2 and TRBJ1-2; 7 bases map to TRBD1. CDR1 is SGHTA and CDR2 is FQGNSA in the germline V gene. There are 14 residues in the CDR3. V lost 1 base and J lost 4; bases outside the gene matches: 3.

The genes are TRBV5-4 and TRBJ2-3, with 13 bases fitting TRBD2. Per germline, CDR1 SGHNT and CDR2 YYREEE (reference sequence). J lost 5 bases, V lost 4 bases, and 10 bases had no gene match. The CDR3 has 17 amino acids. CDR3 nucleotides: TGTGCCAGCAGCACGAGACTAGCGGGGGGCTGGGGAGATACGCAGTATTTT. Amino acids: CASSTRLAGGWGDTQYF. Supplemented by reference TRBV5-4 and TRBJ2-3, the full variable domain reads ETGVTQSPTHLIKTRGQQVTLRCSSQSGHNTVSWYQQALGQGPQFIFQYYREEENGRGNFPPRFSGLQFPNYSSELNVNALELDDSALYLCASSTRLAGGWGDTQYFGPGTRLTVL.

V usage is TRBV7-2 and J usage is TRBJ2-1; 10 positions agree with TRBD2. Germline V gives CDR1 SGHTA, CDR2 FQGNSA. V dropped 5 bases and J dropped 4; count of bases not matched to a gene: 5. This CDR3 comprises 15 residues. The CDR3 DNA follows: TGTGCCAGCAGCACGAGCGGGAGGGGTTACAATGAGCAGTTCTTC. Translated: CASSTSGRGYNEQFF.

The chain uses TRBV27 and TRBJ2-7; 8 bases fit TRBD2. With V trimmed by 7 bases and J by 2 bases, 7 bases remained unmatched. Germline CDR1 and CDR2: MNHEY and SMNVEV (reference sequence). CDR3 length: 14 amino acids. In DNA, the CDR3 is TGTGCCAGCAATATAGCGGGGAGGCCCTACGAGCAGTACTTC. This translates into CASNIAGRPYEQYF.

The J gene is TRBJ2-7, the V gene TRBV28, with D possibly being TRBD2 (6 bases). The CDR3 runs 13 residues. Trimming took 5 bases from V and 8 from J, leaving 16 bases between them. Per the germline V gene, CDR1 is MDHEN and CDR2 is SYDVKM. The CDR3 sequence: CASSQPHLAKQYF. CDR3 in DNA: TGTGCCAGCAGTCAGCCCCACCTAGCGAAGCAGTACTTC.

The CDR3 protein is CASRGEDIQYF. CDR3 in DNA: TGTGCCAGCAGGGGCGAAGACATTCAGTACTTC. The chain joins TRBV25-1 to TRBJ2-4, with unresolved D. Germline V CDR1 and CDR2: MGHDK, SYGVNS. The CDR3 spans 11 residues. V shed 6 bases and J shed 8 bases, with 8 bases lying between them.

In this sample, this clone turned up a few times. The chain has TRBV6-4 and TRBJ2-1; 7 bases match TRBD2. The CDR3 runs to 16 residues. CDR1 MRHNA and CDR2 SNTAGT come from the germline V gene. V was clipped by 4 bases and J by 1 base; unmatched bases: 7. CDR3 protein: CASSATSLGSYNEQFF. For the CDR3, the DNA is TGTGCCAGCAGTGCGACTAGCTTGGGGTCCTACAATGAGCAGTTCTTC.